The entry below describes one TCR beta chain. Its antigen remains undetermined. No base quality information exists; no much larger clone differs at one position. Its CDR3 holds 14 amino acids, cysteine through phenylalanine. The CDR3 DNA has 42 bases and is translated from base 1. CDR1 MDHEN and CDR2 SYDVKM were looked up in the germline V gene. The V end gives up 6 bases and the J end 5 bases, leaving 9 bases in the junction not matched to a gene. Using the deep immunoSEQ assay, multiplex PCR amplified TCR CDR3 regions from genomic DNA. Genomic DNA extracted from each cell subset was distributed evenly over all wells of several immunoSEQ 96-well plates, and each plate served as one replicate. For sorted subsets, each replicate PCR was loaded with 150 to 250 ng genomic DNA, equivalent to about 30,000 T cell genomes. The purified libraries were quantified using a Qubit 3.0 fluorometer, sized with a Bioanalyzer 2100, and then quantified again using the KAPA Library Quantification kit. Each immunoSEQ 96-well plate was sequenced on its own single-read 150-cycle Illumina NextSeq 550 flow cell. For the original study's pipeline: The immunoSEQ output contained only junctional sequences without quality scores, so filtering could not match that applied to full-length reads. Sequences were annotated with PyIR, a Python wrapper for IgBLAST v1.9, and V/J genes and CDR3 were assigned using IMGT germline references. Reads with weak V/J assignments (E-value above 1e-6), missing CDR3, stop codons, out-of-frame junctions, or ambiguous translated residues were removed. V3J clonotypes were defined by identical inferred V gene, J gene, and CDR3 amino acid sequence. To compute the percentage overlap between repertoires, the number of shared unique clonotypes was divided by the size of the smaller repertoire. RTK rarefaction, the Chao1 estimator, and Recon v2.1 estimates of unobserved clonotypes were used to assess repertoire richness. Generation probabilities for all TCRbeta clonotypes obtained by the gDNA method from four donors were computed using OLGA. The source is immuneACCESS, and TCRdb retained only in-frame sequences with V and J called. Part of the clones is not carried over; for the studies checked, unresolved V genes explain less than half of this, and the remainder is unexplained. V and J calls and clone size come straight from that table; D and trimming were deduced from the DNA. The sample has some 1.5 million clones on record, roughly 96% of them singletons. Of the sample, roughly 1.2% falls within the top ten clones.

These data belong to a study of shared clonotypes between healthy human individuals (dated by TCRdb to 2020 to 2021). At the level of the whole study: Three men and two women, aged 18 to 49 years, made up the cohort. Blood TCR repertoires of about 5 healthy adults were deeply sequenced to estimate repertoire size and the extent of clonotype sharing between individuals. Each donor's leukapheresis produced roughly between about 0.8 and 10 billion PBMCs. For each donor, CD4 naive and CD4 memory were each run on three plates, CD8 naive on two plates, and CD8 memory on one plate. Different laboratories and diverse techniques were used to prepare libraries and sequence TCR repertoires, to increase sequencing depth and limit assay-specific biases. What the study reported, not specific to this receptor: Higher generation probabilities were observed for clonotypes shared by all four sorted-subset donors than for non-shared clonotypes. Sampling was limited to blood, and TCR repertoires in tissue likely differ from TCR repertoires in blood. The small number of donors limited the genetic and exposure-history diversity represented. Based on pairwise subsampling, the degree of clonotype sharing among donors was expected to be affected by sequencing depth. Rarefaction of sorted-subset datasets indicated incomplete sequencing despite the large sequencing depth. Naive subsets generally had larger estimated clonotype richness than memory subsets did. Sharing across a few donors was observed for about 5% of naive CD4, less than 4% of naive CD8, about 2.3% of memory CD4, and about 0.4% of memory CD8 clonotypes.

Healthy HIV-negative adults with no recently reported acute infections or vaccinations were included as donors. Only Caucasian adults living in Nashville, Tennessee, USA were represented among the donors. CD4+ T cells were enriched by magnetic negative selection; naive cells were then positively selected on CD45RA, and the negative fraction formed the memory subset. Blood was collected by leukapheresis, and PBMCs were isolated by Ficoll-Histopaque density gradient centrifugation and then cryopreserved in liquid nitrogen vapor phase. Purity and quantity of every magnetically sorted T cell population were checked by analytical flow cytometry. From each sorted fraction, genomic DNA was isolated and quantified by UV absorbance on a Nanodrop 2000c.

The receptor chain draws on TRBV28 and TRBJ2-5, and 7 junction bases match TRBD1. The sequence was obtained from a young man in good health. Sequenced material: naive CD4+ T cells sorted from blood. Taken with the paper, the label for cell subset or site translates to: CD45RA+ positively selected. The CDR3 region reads CASSLRKGAETQYF. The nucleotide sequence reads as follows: TGTGCCAGCAGCCTAAGAAAGGGGGCCGAGACCCAGTACTTC.